The entry below describes one T cell receptor (beta chain). Its antigen is unknown. The input lacks base qualities; no much larger clone sits a single base away. The collaborating institutions used their own protocols to collect whole blood in K2EDTA tubes. For TCRbeta analysis, collaborator samples were shipped as frozen whole blood, as isolated PBMCs, or as DNA extracted from either sample type. These data are taken from a study of blood T cell repertoires in COVID-19 (dated by TCRdb to the early 2020s). For the wider study: The collaborator samples originated in the United States, Italy and Spain and spanned the acute and convalescent phases of COVID-19. Sample metadata almost always included a de-identified subject ID, COVID-19 status, age in years and sex. The samples were drawn from two sources: the first 160 participants of the ongoing ImmuneRACE study, and 1,254 subjects contributed by 6 global collaborators. Subjects who had been exposed to COVID-19, were actively infected with it, or had recovered from it provided the deeply sampled blood TCRbeta repertoires that made up the dataset. The material from the prospective study consisted of cDNA or gDNA derived from T cells, B-cell-depleted T cells, or PBMCs. HLA class I and class II types, where available, came from metadata supplied by the sample provider rather than from assay-based typing. The repertoires were released in a freely available public database intended as a resource for research on the immune response to SARS-CoV-2. Beyond this particular receptor, the publication reports: The amount of clinical and demographic metadata varied by source and participant and was provided uncurated.

TCRbeta CDR3 regions were amplified from genomic DNA using the immunoSEQ Assay, a bias-controlled multiplex PCR. As for the authors' bioinformatics: The number of nucleated cells in each sample was estimated from the amplification of reference gene primers within the assay. Sequence reads were collapsed and filtered to measure the absolute abundance of every unique TCRbeta CDR3 rearrangement. For each sample, productive Simpson clonality was calculated as the square root of Simpson's diversity index across productive rearrangements. In its TCRdb copy, this immuneACCESS table keeps in-frame sequences only and misses some clones. Where compared with another copy, unresolved V genes explain less than half of these, and the others have no known cause. D and trimming come from the DNA, and the V and J calls and clone size come from that table. Counted in this sample were about 100,000 clones; over 75% of them appeared once. The top ten constitute 13% of the sample.

The CDR3 numbers 12 residues from cysteine through phenylalanine. The read is trimmed to its CDR3 DNA, 36 bases read in frame from base 1. The germline V gene (reference sequence) gives CDR1 as MNHEY and CDR2 as SMNVEV. Trimming costs V 4 bases and J 11 bases, and their ends lie 12 bases apart. The sequence came from a human donor in a cohort sampled during active COVID-19. This sequence uses TRBV27 and TRBJ2-1; the D gene remains uncertain. The sample consisted of peripheral blood. The nucleotides are TGTGCCAGCAGTTCCCCTACTTTCAAGCAGTTCTTC. Protein translation: CASSSPTFKQFF.